These 8 T cell receptor beta chains came from one sample sequenced in a study of cytomegalovirus exposure and HLA in healthy donors. 60 Vbeta and 13 Jbeta primers were used in PCR. Generated by immunoSEQ multiplex PCR, the TCRdb table keeps only in-frame clones and is missing some. This sample has around 190,000 clones, with 70% to 75% found just once. The sequenced sample was PBMCs. These receptor sequences come from a woman aged 25 to 39 in good health and CMV-seropositive.

The genes are TRBV10-3 and TRBJ2-7; 8 bases map to TRBD2. The CDR3 is made up of 16 amino acids. The germline CDR1 and CDR2 sequences are ENHRY and SYGVKD. V lost 4 bases, J lost 2 bases, and 10 bases stayed unmatched. The DNA of the CDR3 is TGTGCCATCAGTGCCTCCAGCGGGAGCAAACCCTACGAGCAGTACTTC. It specifies CAISASSGSKPYEQYF.

CDR3 region: CASSRMGWGLATKDQETQYF. CDR3 DNA: TGTGCCAGCAGCCGGATGGGTTGGGGACTAGCGACGAAAGATCAAGAGACCCAGTACTTC. The rearrangement links TRBV28 to TRBJ2-5; 10 nucleotides match TRBD2. V lost 6 bases, J lost 2 bases, and 21 bases stayed unmatched. This CDR3 has 20 residues. Looked up from germline, CDR1 is MDHEN and CDR2 is SYDVKM.

The rearrangement links TRBV6-1 to TRBJ2-7, with a weak D call TRBD1 (6 bases). CDR3 size: 15 residues. Germline assignment: CDR1 MNHNS and CDR2 SASEGT. V gave up 10 bases and J gave up 0 bases, with 19 bases separating them. CDR3 sequence (DNA): TGTGCCACCCTGTTCCCAGGGGCCACCTCCTACGAGCAGTACTTC. The encoded protein is CATLFPGATSYEQYF.

The CDR3 spells CATQWDSNYGYTF. The CDR3 bases are TGTGCCACGCAGTGGGACAGTAACTATGGCTACACCTTC. The rearrangement links TRBV15 to TRBJ1-2; 7 bases match TRBD1. This CDR3 has 13 amino acids. Germline V CDR1 and CDR2: LNHNV, YYDKDF (reference sequence). J lost 1 base, V lost 9 bases, and 5 bases had no gene match.

The J gene is TRBJ1-3, the V gene TRBV2, with D unclear. The germline V gene has CDR1 SNHLY and CDR2 FYNNEI. Trimming pared 5 bases from V and 0 bases from J, leaving 11 bases between. The CDR3 contains 15 residues. As DNA, the CDR3 is TGTGCCAGCAGTTTCCTGACGGGCTCTGGAAACACCATATATTTT. Translated: CASSFLTGSGNTIYF.

V is TRBV13 and J is TRBJ2-7; D is uncertain. V lost 3 bases to trimming and J lost 4 bases, with 7 bases between them. CDR3 size: 12 residues. Germline V lookup: CDR1 PRHDT, CDR2 FYEKMQ (reference sequence). The DNA of the CDR3 is TGTGCCAGCAGCTTCTTATCTTACGAGCAGTACTTC. Protein product: CASSFLSYEQYF. The full variable domain, in which reference TRBV13 and TRBJ2-7 provide the parts outside the CDR3, is AAGVIQSPRHLIKEKRETATLKCYPIPRHDTVYWYQQGPGQDPQFLISFYEKMQSDKGSIPDRFSAQQFSDYHSELNMSSLELGDSALYFCASSFLSYEQYFGPGTRLTVT.

The J gene is TRBJ1-3, the V gene TRBV25-1; 9 bases map to TRBD1. Trimming removed 5 bases from V and 2 bases from J; junction bases left unmatched: 4. The CDR3 runs 15 residues. Germline loops: CDR1 MGHDK, CDR2 SYGVNS. CDR3 loop: CASSPGTGTGNTIYF. In nucleotides, the CDR3 is TGTGCCAGCAGTCCCGGGACAGGGACTGGAAACACCATATATTTT.

This chain joins TRBV7-9 and TRBJ2-7, with a tentative D call TRBD2 (6 bases). V dropped 5 bases and J dropped 3 bases, with 20 bases sitting between them. Germline CDR1 is SEHNR and CDR2 is FQNEAQ (reference sequence). The CDR3 totals 16 residues. The CDR3 sequence is CASSHELEGRYYEQYF. In DNA form, the CDR3 reads TGTGCCAGCAGCCACGAATTGGAGGGACGGTACTACGAGCAGTACTTC. Together with reference TRBV7-9 and TRBJ2-7, the CDR3 gives the full variable domain: DTGVSQNPRHKITKRGQNVTFRCDPISEHNRLYWYRQTLGQGPEFLTYFQNEAQLEKSRLLSDRFSAERPKGSFSTLEIQRTEQGDSAMYLCASSHELEGRYYEQYFGPGTRLTVT.